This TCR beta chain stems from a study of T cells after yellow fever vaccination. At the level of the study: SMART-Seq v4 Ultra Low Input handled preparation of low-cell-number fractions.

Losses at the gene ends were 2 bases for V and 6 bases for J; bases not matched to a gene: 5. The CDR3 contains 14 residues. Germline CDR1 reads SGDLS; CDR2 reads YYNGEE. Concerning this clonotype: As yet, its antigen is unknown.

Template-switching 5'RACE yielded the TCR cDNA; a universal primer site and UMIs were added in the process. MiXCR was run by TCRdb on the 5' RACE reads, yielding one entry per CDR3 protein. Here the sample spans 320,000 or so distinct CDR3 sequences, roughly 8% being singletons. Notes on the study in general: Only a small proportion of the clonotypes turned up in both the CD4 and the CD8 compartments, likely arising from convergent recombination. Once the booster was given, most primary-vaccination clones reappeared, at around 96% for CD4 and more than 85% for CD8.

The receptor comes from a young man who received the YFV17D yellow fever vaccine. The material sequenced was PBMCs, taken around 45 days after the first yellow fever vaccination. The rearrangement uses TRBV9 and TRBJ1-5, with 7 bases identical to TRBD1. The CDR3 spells CASSVTGAGQPQHF. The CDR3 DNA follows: TGTGCCAGCAGCGTCACAGGGGCAGGTCAGCCCCAGCATTTT.